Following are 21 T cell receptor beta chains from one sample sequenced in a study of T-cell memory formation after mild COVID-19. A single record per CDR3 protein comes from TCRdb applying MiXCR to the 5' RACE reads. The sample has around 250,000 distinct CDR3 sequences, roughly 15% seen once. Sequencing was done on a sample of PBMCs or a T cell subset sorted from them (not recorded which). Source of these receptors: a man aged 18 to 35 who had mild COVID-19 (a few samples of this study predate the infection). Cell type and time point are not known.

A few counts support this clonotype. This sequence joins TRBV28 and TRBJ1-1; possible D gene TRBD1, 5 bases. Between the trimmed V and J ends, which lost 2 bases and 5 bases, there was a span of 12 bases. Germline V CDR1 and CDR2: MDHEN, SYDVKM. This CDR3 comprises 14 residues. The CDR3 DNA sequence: TGTGCCAGCAGTTTAGCAGGGACGGGGACTGAAGCTTTCTTT. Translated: CASSLAGTGTEAFF.

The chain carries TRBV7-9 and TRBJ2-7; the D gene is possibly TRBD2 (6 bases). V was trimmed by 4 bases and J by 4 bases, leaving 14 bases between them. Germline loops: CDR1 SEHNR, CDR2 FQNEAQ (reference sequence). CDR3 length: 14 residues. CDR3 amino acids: CASSSQRVVYEQYF. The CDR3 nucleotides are TGTGCCAGCAGCTCTCAGCGGGTTGTGTACGAGCAGTACTTC.

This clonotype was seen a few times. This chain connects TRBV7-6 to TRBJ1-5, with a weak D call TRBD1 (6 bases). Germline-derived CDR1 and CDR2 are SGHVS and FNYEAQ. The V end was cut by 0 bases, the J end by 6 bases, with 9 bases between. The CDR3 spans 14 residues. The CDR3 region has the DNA TGTGCCAGCAGCTTAGCGCCAGGGGTTCAGCCCCAGCATTTT. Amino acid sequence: CASSLAPGVQPQHF.

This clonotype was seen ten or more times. CDR3 coding DNA: TGTGCCAGCAGTCCCGGGACAGGGGCCTACGAGCAGTACGTC. It codes for CASSPGTGAYEQYV. V gene TRBV12-3 or TRBV12-4 combines with J gene TRBJ2-7; the match to TRBD1 covers 10 bases. The ends lost 5 bases at V and 2 bases at J; junction bases unmatched: 3. The CDR3 covers 14 residues.

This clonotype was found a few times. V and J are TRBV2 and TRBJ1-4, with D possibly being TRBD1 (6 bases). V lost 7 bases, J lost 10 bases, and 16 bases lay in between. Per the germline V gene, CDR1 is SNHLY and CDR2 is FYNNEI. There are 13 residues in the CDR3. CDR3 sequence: CASILRGSLKLFF. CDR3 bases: TGTGCCAGCATTCTCAGGGGCTCCCTAAAACTGTTTTTT.

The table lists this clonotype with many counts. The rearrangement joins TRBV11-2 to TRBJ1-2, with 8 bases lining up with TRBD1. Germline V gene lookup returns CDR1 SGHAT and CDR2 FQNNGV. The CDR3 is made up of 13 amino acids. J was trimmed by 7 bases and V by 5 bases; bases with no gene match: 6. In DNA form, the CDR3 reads TGTGCCAGCAGCACGACAGGGGCGGTTGGCTACACCTTC. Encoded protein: CASSTTGAVGYTF. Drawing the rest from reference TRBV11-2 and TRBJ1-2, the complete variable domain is EAGVAQSPRYKIIEKRQSVAFWCNPISGHATLYWYQQILGQGPKLLIQFQNNGVVDDSQLPKDRFSAERLKGVDSTLKIQPAKLEDSAVYLCASSTTGAVGYTFGSGTRLTVV.

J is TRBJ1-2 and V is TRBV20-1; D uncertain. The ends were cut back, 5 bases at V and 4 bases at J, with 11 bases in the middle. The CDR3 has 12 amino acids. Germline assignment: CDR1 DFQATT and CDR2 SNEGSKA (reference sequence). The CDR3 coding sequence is TGCAGTGCTTCGAGGGCAGGCTATGGCTACACCTTC. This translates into CSASRAGYGYTF.

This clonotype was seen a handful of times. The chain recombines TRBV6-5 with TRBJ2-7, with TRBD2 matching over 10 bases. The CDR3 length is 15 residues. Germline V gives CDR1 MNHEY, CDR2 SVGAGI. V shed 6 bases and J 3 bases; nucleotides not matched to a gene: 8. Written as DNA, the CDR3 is TGTGCCAGCAGCCCACTAGCGGGGAGGTACTACGAGCAGTACGTC. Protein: CASSPLAGRYYEQYV.

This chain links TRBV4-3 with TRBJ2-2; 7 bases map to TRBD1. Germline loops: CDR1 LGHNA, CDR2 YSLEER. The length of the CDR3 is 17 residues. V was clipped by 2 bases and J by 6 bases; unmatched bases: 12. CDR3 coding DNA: TGCGCCAGCAGCCAACTATTGGGACAGTCAATATCCGGGGAGCTGTTTTTT. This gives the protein CASSQLLGQSISGELFF.

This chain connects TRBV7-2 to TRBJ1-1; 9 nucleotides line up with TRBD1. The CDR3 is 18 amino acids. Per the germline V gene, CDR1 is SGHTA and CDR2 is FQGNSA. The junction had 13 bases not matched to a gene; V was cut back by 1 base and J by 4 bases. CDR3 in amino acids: CASSLVGTGSVRGTEAFF. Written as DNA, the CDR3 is TGTGCCAGCAGCTTAGTTGGGACAGGGAGCGTCCGCGGCACTGAAGCTTTCTTT.

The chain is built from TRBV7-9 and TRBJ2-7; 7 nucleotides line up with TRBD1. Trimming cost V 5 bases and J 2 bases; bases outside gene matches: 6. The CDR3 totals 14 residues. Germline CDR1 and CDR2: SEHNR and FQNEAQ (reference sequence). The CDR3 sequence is CASSPTGSAYEQYV. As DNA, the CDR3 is TGTGCCAGCAGCCCGACAGGGAGCGCCTACGAGCAGTACGTC.

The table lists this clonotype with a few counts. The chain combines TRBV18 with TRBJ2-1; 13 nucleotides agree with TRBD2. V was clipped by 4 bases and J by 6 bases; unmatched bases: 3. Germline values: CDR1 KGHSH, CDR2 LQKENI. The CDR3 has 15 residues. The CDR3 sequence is CASSQGTSGVNEQFF. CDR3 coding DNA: TGTGCCAGCTCACAGGGGACTAGCGGGGTCAATGAGCAGTTCTTC.

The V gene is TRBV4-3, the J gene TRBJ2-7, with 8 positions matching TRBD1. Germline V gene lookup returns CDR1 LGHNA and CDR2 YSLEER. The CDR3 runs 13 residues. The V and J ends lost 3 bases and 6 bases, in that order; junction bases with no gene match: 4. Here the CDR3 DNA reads TGCGCCAGCAGCCAGGACAGGGCGTCCGAGCAGTACTTC. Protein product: CASSQDRASEQYF.

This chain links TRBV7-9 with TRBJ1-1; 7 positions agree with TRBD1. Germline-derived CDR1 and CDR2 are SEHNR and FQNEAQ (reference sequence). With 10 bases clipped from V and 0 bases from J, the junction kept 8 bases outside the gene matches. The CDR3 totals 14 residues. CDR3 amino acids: CATGTAGLNTEAFF. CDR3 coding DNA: TGTGCCACCGGGACAGCCGGATTGAACACTGAAGCTTTCTTT.

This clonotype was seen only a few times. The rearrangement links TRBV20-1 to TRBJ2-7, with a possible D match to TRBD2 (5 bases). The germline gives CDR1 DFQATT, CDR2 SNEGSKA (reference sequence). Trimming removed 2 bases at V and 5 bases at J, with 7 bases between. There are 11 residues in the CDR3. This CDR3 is CSARKRDEQYF. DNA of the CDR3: TGCAGTGCTAGAAAGAGGGACGAGCAGTACTTC.

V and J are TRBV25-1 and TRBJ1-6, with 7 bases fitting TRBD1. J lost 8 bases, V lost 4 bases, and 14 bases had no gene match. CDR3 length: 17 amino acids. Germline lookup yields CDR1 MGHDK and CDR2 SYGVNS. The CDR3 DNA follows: TGTGCCAGCAGTGGGGCCAGGGGGGTCACCAGTTATTCACCCCTCCACTTT. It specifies CASSGARGVTSYSPLHF.

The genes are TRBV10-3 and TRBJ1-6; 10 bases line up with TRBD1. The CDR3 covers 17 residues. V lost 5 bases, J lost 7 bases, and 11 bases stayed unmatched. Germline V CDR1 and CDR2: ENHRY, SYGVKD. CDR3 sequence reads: CAISPGQGTLGNSPLHF. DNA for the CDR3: TGTGCCATCAGTCCGGGACAGGGGACGCTCGGGAATTCACCCCTCCACTTT.

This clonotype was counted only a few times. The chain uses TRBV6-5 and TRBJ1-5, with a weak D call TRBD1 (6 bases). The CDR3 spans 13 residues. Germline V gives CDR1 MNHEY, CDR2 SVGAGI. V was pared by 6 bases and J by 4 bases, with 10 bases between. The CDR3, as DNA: TGTGCCAGCAGAGGTAGGGGGAATCAGCCCCAGCATTTT. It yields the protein CASRGRGNQPQHF.

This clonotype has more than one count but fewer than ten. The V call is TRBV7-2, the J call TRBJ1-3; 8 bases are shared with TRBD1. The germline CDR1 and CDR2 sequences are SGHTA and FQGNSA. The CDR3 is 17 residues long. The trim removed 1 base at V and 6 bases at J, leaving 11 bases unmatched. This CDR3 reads CASSLVVGAGGENTIYF. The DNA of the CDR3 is TGTGCCAGCAGCTTAGTAGTCGGGGCAGGGGGCGAAAACACCATATATTTT.

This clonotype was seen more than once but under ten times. The CDR3 nucleotides are TGTGCCAGCAGTCGCACAGCCGGGGCGCTATATGGCTACACCTTC. This encodes CASSRTAGALYGYTF. The gene calls are TRBV7-2 and TRBJ1-2; possible D gene TRBD1, 5 bases. The CDR3 spans 15 residues. CDR1 and CDR2 from the germline V gene are SGHTA and FQGNSA. The germline V and J ends were trimmed by 6 bases and 5 bases, with 19 bases remaining between them.

This chain's CDR3 is CASSLRGRVPPPLHF. The CDR3 nucleotides are TGTGCCAGCAGTCTACGGGGCAGGGTTCCGCCACCCCTCCACTTT. The chain is built from TRBV9 and TRBJ1-6, with D perhaps TRBD1 (5 bases). Germline V gene sequence: CDR1 SGDLS, CDR2 YYNGEE. V was clipped by 5 bases and J by 11 bases, with 20 bases between them. The CDR3 runs to 15 residues. Drawing the rest from reference TRBV9 and TRBJ1-6, the complete variable domain is DSGVTQTPKHLITATGQRVTLRCSPRSGDLSVYWYQQSLDQGLQFLIQYYNGEERAKGNILERFSAQQFPDLHSELNLSSLELGDSALYFCASSLRGRVPPPLHFGNGTRLTVT.